These 20 T cell receptor beta chains came from one sample sequenced in a study of blood T cell repertoires in COVID-19. Method: immunoSEQ multiplex PCR; TCRdb's copy keeps in-frame clones and lacks some. The sample records roughly 480,000 clones, about 88% being singletons. The sample comprised peripheral blood. All receptors come from a man between 18 and 35 years old with COVID-19, enrolled during active disease.

The V call is TRBV29-1, the J call TRBJ2-1; TRBD2 is a possible D gene (6 bases). Trimming stripped 6 bases from V and 7 bases from J, with 13 bases between. The CDR3 is 12 amino acids. Germline V gene data show CDR1 as SQVTM and CDR2 as ANQGSEA. CDR3 in amino acids: CSVAGPQNEQFF. In nucleotides, the CDR3 is TGCAGCGTCGCGGGGCCTCAAAATGAGCAGTTCTTC.

The gene calls are TRBV14 and TRBJ2-5; perhaps TRBD1 as D (5 bases). The CDR3 covers 15 residues. Trimming cost V 3 bases and J 4 bases, with 15 bases left between them. Germline V lookup: CDR1 SGHDN, CDR2 FVKESK. As DNA, the CDR3 is TGTGCCAGCAGCCAGTCAGTAGGGGCTGGAGAGACCCAGTACTTC. Translation: CASSQSVGAGETQYF.

The V gene is TRBV2, the J gene TRBJ2-1; 11 bases are shared with TRBD2. Per germline, CDR1 SNHLY and CDR2 FYNNEI. V was pared by 10 bases and J by 5 bases, with 7 bases of the junction left unmatched. This CDR3 has 14 amino acids. The CDR3: CAIPSGGNNNEQFF. The DNA for the CDR3 is TGTGCCATCCCTAGCGGGGGGAATAACAATGAGCAGTTCTTC.

This clone was counted between two and nine times. The V gene is TRBV28, the J gene TRBJ2-7; D is unresolved. Germline loops: CDR1 MDHEN, CDR2 SYDVKM. CDR3 size: 13 residues. Trimming pared 7 bases from V and 1 base from J, leaving 11 bases between. Here the CDR3 reads CASTPPGSYEQYF. The CDR3 DNA sequence: TGTGCCAGCACACCCCCAGGATCCTACGAGCAGTACTTC.

This clone was recorded once. The rearrangement uses TRBV4-2 and TRBJ2-1; 8 bases map to TRBD2. J gave up 9 bases and V 4 bases, and 17 bases lay outside the gene matches. Germline V gene sequence: CDR1 LGHNA, CDR2 YNFKEQ. CDR3 size: 17 residues. CDR3 sequence (DNA): TGTGCCAGCAGCCGCGTACTAGCGGTCTTAGACGGAGGTGAGCAGTTCTTC. Amino acids: CASSRVLAVLDGGEQFF.

The chain couples TRBV7-9 to TRBJ2-7, with a tentative D call TRBD1 (5 bases). Looked up from germline, CDR1 is SEHNR and CDR2 is FQNEAQ (reference sequence). V shed 1 base and J shed 5 bases, with 12 bases lying between them. The CDR3 consists of 14 residues. This chain's CDR3 is CASSLVDNWHEQYF. CDR3 coding DNA: TGTGCCAGCAGCTTAGTGGACAATTGGCACGAGCAGTACTTC.

The rearrangement links TRBV30 to TRBJ2-1; 10 bases match TRBD1. This CDR3 spans 13 amino acids. CDR1 GTSNPN and CDR2 SVGIG come from the germline V gene (reference sequence). V gave up 6 bases and J gave up 7 bases; unmatched junction bases: 6. The CDR3 nucleotides are TGTGCCTGCTCCAGGGACAGGGGAAATGAGCAGTTCTTC. It is translated as CACSRDRGNEQFF.

The chain is built from TRBV19 and TRBJ2-1, with 8 positions matching TRBD2. The junction had 17 bases not matched to a gene; V was cut back by 10 bases and J by 0 bases. The CDR3 extends over 18 amino acids. Germline V lookup: CDR1 LNHDA, CDR2 SQIVND (reference sequence). In DNA form, the CDR3 reads TGTGCCACCACCGCGCCGGGGGGGGTGAGGCTCTCCTACAATGAGCAGTTCTTC. Translated, it gives CATTAPGGVRLSYNEQFF.

This clone was seen just once. The gene calls are TRBV19 and TRBJ2-2, with 11 positions matching TRBD2. Trimming at V came to 8 bases and at J to 5 bases, leaving 10 bases not matched to a gene. CDR3 length: 16 residues. From germline, CDR1 is LNHDA and CDR2 SQIVND (reference sequence). CDR3 residues: CASSGLAVGLTGELFF. The CDR3 bases are TGTGCCAGTTCGGGACTAGCGGTGGGGTTGACCGGGGAGCTGTTTTTT.

This chain links TRBV19 with TRBJ2-1; 12 bases map to TRBD2. Per germline, CDR1 LNHDA and CDR2 SQIVND (reference sequence). This CDR3 spans 16 amino acids. V lost 2 bases to trimming and J lost 8 bases; unmatched junction nucleotides: 7. CDR3 sequence reads: CASSISRLAGVHEQFF. The CDR3 nucleotides read TGTGCCAGTAGTATAAGTCGACTAGCGGGAGTCCATGAGCAGTTCTTC.

The genes are TRBV5-4 and TRBJ2-1; D perhaps matches TRBD2 (7 bases). The CDR3 totals 13 residues. CDR1 is SGHNT, CDR2 YYREEE, per germline (reference sequence). The V end was cut by 4 bases, the J end by 6 bases, with 11 bases between. The CDR3 sequence is CASSGGAANEQFF. CDR3 nucleotide sequence: TGTGCCAGCAGCGGGGGGGCCGCCAATGAGCAGTTCTTC.

The chain joins TRBV7-2 to TRBJ2-4; D ambiguous. The CDR3 loop spans 14 amino acids. Trimming left V 1 base short and J 1 base short, with 5 bases between. Per germline, CDR1 SGHTA and CDR2 FQGNSA. Written as DNA, the CDR3 is TGTGCCAGCAGCTTAGACGCGGCCAAAAACATTCAGTACTTC. Its translation: CASSLDAAKNIQYF.

This clone appeared a single time. This sequence joins TRBV2 and TRBJ2-7, with 8 nucleotides matching TRBD1. The CDR3 loop spans 14 amino acids. CDR1 and CDR2 (germline): SNHLY, FYNNEI. V shed 7 bases, J shed 2 bases, and the junction held 7 bases outside the gene matches. CDR3 nucleotides: TGTGCCAGCACCAGGGGGCCTTCCCCCTACGAGCAGTACTTC. Translated, it gives CASTRGPSPYEQYF.

The chain couples TRBV2 to TRBJ2-5, with a tentative D call TRBD1 (5 bases). The CDR3 runs 12 residues. CDR1 and CDR2 from the germline V gene are SNHLY and FYNNEI. The V end lost 8 bases, the J end lost 2 bases, and 9 bases lay between the germline ends. This chain's CDR3 is CASLGPQETQYF. CDR3 nucleotide sequence: TGTGCCAGCCTGGGGCCACAAGAGACCCAGTACTTC.

The gene calls are TRBV20-1 and TRBJ1-2; D is perhaps TRBD1 (5 bases). CDR1 and CDR2 from the germline V gene are DFQATT and SNEGSKA (reference sequence). This CDR3 has 11 residues. V lost 5 bases and J 8 bases, leaving 12 bases between the germline ends. Written as DNA, the CDR3 is TGCAGTGCTCCGAAGGACACCGGCTACACCTTC. Its protein is CSAPKDTGYTF.

This clone was detected only a few times. The CDR3 nucleotides read TGTGCCAGCAGCTTGCGGGGGGCAACAACGCTATCTAATTCACCCCTCCACTTT. This encodes CASSLRGATTLSNSPLHF. V gene TRBV7-9 combines with J gene TRBJ1-6; possibly TRBD1 for D (6 bases). CDR1 and CDR2 (germline): SEHNR, FQNEAQ (reference sequence). The CDR3 is 18 residues long. Trimming stripped 3 bases from V and 6 bases from J, with 21 bases between.

The CDR3 reads CATSDRTGGGETQYF. Written as DNA, the CDR3 is TGTGCCACCAGTGACCGCACAGGGGGAGGAGAGACCCAGTACTTC. The V and J genes are TRBV24-1 and TRBJ2-5; 8 nucleotides agree with TRBD1. V lost 4 bases to trimming and J lost 4 bases; unmatched junction nucleotides: 7. CDR1 is KGHDR and CDR2 is SFDVKD in the germline V gene. The CDR3 sequence is 15 residues long.

The chain couples TRBV27 to TRBJ2-5; the match to TRBD2 covers 10 bases. The V and J ends lost 5 bases and 3 bases, in that order; junction bases with no gene match: 9. The CDR3 extends over 16 amino acids. Per germline, CDR1 MNHEY and CDR2 SMNVEV (reference sequence). CDR3 in DNA: TGTGCCAGCAGTCGAGCTGCTAGCGGGGGAGAAGAGACCCAGTACTTC. Translating it yields CASSRAASGGEETQYF.

The rearrangement joins TRBV12-3 or TRBV12-4 to TRBJ1-2; D is undetermined. The CDR3 is 13 amino acids. Trimming removed 1 base from V and 2 bases from J, with 5 bases in between. The CDR3 loop reads CASSLGRNYGYTF. In DNA form, the CDR3 reads TGTGCCAGCAGTTTAGGGAGAAACTATGGCTACACCTTC.

The chain couples TRBV6-4 to TRBJ2-2; the D gene is possibly TRBD1 (6 bases). The CDR3 has 14 amino acids. With 6 bases removed from V and 4 bases from J, the gap between germline ends came to 12 bases. Germline V gives CDR1 MRHNA, CDR2 SNTAGT. Here the CDR3 reads CASSTTGTTGELFF. The CDR3 DNA reads TGTGCCAGCAGCACTACAGGGACCACCGGGGAGCTGTTTTTT.